These 10 T cell receptor beta chains were all obtained from the same sample, sequenced in a study of blood T cell repertoires in COVID-19. Profiled with immunoSEQ multiplex PCR; TCRdb holds only in-frame clones, not every one. The table includes some 220,000 clones, about 80% detected once. Specimen: PBMCs or T cells enriched from blood (not recorded which). The receptors were gathered from a woman aged 40-49 years with acute COVID-19.

The chain carries TRBV11-2 and TRBJ1-6, with D maybe TRBD1 (5 bases). The CDR3 sequence is 13 residues long. Germline CDR1 is SGHAT and CDR2 is FQNNGV. V shed 5 bases and J shed 9 bases, with 11 bases lying between them. CDR3 sequence reads: CASSVSGGSPLHF. The DNA of the CDR3 is TGTGCCAGCAGCGTCTCGGGGGGTTCACCCCTCCACTTT. Full variable domain (outside the CDR3, taken from reference TRBV11-2 and TRBJ1-6): EAGVAQSPRYKIIEKRQSVAFWCNPISGHATLYWYQQILGQGPKLLIQFQNNGVVDDSQLPKDRFSAERLKGVDSTLKIQPAKLEDSAVYLCASSVSGGSPLHFGNGTRLTVT.

This rearrangement joins TRBV24-1 to TRBJ1-5; 12 bases fit TRBD1. The germline V gene encodes CDR1 KGHDR and CDR2 SFDVKD. Germline trimming cut 3 bases from V and 6 bases from J; bases unmatched to any gene: 8. The CDR3 has 17 residues. The CDR3 DNA reads as TGTGCCACCAGTGATGCGGGACAGGGGGCGCGGGTTCAGCCCCAGCATTTT. It codes for CATSDAGQGARVQPQHF.

The chain combines TRBV2 with TRBJ2-7; 7 positions agree with TRBD1. Germline CDR1 SNHLY, CDR2 FYNNEI. Germline trimming cut 4 bases from V and 3 bases from J; bases unmatched to any gene: 3. This CDR3 spans 13 amino acids. The CDR3 loop is CASSAGQFYEQYF. The CDR3 DNA is TGTGCCAGCAGTGCGGGACAGTTCTACGAGCAGTACTTC.

V is TRBV5-8 and J is TRBJ2-2; the match to TRBD1 covers 10 bases. Germline V gene data show CDR1 as SGHTS and CDR2 as YDEGEE. The V gene end was trimmed by 0 bases and the J gene end by 7 bases; junction bases not matched to a gene: 6. The CDR3 is 16 amino acids. The CDR3 loop reads CASSLEGGQGVGELFF. The CDR3 bases are TGTGCCAGCAGCTTGGAAGGAGGACAGGGGGTCGGGGAGCTGTTTTTT.

The genes are TRBV27 and TRBJ2-1; no clear D. The V end was cut by 6 bases, the J end by 4 bases, with 4 bases between. Germline V gives CDR1 MNHEY, CDR2 SMNVEV (reference sequence). This CDR3 contains 11 residues. CDR3 bases: TGTGCCAGCAGCAATTACAATGAGCAGTTCTTC. It codes for CASSNYNEQFF.

The chain is built from TRBV7-2 and TRBJ2-6; 7 positions match TRBD1. J lost 1 base, V lost 3 bases, and 9 bases had no gene match. The CDR3 has 18 residues. Germline V gene sequence: CDR1 SGHTA, CDR2 FQGNSA. The chain's CDR3 is CASSFRTGGGSGANVLTF. The CDR3, as DNA: TGTGCCAGCAGCTTTCGGACAGGCGGTGGATCTGGGGCCAACGTCCTGACTTTC.

This clone has just a few counts. This rearrangement joins TRBV3-1 (or the pseudogene TRBV3-2) to TRBJ1-4; 8 positions match TRBD1. Germline CDR1 LGHDT, CDR2 YNNKEL (reference sequence). Trimming removed 1 base from V and 4 bases from J; junction bases left unmatched: 5. The CDR3 covers 16 residues. The CDR3 DNA reads TGTGCCAGCAGCCAAGTAGGGACAGGCGGTAATGAAAAACTGTTTTTT. It codes for CASSQVGTGGNEKLFF.

The V and J genes are TRBV6-5 and TRBJ1-5; D not certain. The germline V gene encodes CDR1 MNHEY and CDR2 SVGAGI. Trimming left V 6 bases short and J 10 bases short, with 16 bases between. The CDR3 is made up of 13 amino acids. CDR3 region: CASRTVSERPQHF. DNA of the CDR3: TGTGCCAGCAGGACGGTGTCGGAGCGACCCCAGCATTTT.

This sequence joins TRBV6-6 and TRBJ2-7; 10 positions match TRBD1. The CDR3 loop spans 14 amino acids. Germline V gene data show CDR1 as MNHNY and CDR2 as SVGAGI (reference sequence). V shed 5 bases and J 4 bases; nucleotides not matched to a gene: 5. The CDR3 DNA is TGTGCCAGCAGTCCGGGACAGGGGAGGTACGAGCAGTACTTC. It specifies CASSPGQGRYEQYF.

V usage is TRBV5-4 and J usage is TRBJ2-1, with 9 bases identical to TRBD2. Germline V gene lookup returns CDR1 SGHNT and CDR2 YYREEE (reference sequence). The J segment lost 4 bases and the V segment lost 4 bases, leaving 6 bases of the junction unmatched. The CDR3 length is 15 residues. CDR3 sequence (DNA): TGTGCCAGCAGCGCCCGGACTAGCGCGTACAATGAGCAGTTCTTC. Translated: CASSARTSAYNEQFF.